Shown below are 22 T cell receptor beta chains from a single sample sequenced in a study of shared clonotypes between healthy human individuals. TCRdb keeps only in-frame clones here, not all; method: immunoSEQ multiplex PCR. The sample shows around 2,100,000 clones, approximately 94% of them seen only once. Naive-designated CD8 cells lacked CD45RO, were positively enriched for CCR7, and omitted terminally differentiated effector memory CD45RA+ cells. The sequencing sample was made of naive CD8+ T cells sorted from blood. The receptors originated from a man younger than 35 in good health.

The chain is built from TRBV15 and TRBJ2-2, with D tentatively TRBD1 (6 bases). The V gene lost 5 bases and the J gene lost 7 bases, with 11 bases spanning the gap. This CDR3 spans 13 amino acids. Germline V gives CDR1 LNHNV, CDR2 YYDKDF (reference sequence). DNA for the CDR3: TGTGCCACCAGCGATACAGGGCACGGGGAGCTGTTTTTT. It codes for CATSDTGHGELFF.

In DNA form, the CDR3 reads TGTGCCAGCAGCTGGGGACTAGCGGAATACACAGATACGCAGTATTTT. This sequence encodes CASSWGLAEYTDTQYF. V usage is TRBV5-8 and J usage is TRBJ2-3; 11 positions match TRBD2. The CDR3 is 16 residues long. V was pared by 3 bases and J by 2 bases, with 5 bases of the junction left unmatched. Germline values: CDR1 SGHTS, CDR2 YDEGEE.

The chain couples TRBV15 to TRBJ2-1, with TRBD2 matching 9 bases. The germline V gene encodes CDR1 LNHNV and CDR2 YYDKDF (reference sequence). The CDR3 spans 17 residues. Trimming removed 0 bases from V and 4 bases from J; junction bases left unmatched: 7. DNA for the CDR3: TGTGCCACCAGCAGAGACATGGCTAGCGGGATTTACAATGAGCAGTTCTTC. Amino acids: CATSRDMASGIYNEQFF.

The chain combines TRBV27 with TRBJ1-2, with a possible D match to TRBD1 (6 bases). CDR1 and CDR2 from the germline V gene are MNHEY and SMNVEV (reference sequence). The CDR3 contains 16 residues. Trimming pared 6 bases from V and 2 bases from J, leaving 19 bases between. This CDR3 is CASSLLGGSMNYGYTF. The CDR3 bases are TGTGCCAGCAGCCTGTTGGGGGGCTCCATGAACTATGGCTACACCTTC.

The J gene is TRBJ2-2, the V gene TRBV5-1; 12 nucleotides line up with TRBD1. V trimming: 2 bases; J trimming: 0 bases; junction bases outside the gene matches: 14. From germline, CDR1 is SGHRS and CDR2 YFSETQ. There are 21 residues in the CDR3. The CDR3 coding sequence is TGCGCCAGCAGCTTTTTCCCCCGGGACAGGGGGCGCGACCCGAACACCGGGGAGCTGTTTTTT. Its translation: CASSFFPRDRGRDPNTGELFF.

This rearrangement joins TRBV4-1 to TRBJ2-6; the match to TRBD1 covers 10 bases. V shed 6 bases and J 4 bases; nucleotides not matched to a gene: 9. The V gene's germline CDR1 is MGHRA and CDR2 YSYEKL. The CDR3 spans 17 residues. This CDR3 reads CASRLRDRGGGANVLTF. CDR3 DNA sequence: TGCGCCAGCAGACTCCGGGACAGGGGAGGCGGGGCCAACGTCCTGACTTTC.

The genes are TRBV11-2 and TRBJ2-3; TRBD2 aligns across 7 bases. This CDR3 has 16 amino acids. The trim removed 5 bases at V and 4 bases at J, leaving 12 bases unmatched. The germline V gene encodes CDR1 SGHAT and CDR2 FQNNGV. The CDR3 nucleotides read TGTGCCAGCAGCCTTGGGACTACCAGGGCGGCAGATACGCAGTATTTT. Amino acid sequence: CASSLGTTRAADTQYF.

The genes are TRBV30 and TRBJ1-6; tentatively, D is TRBD1 (6 bases). Germline V gene sequence: CDR1 GTSNPN, CDR2 SVGIG (reference sequence). This CDR3 contains 12 residues. V shed 1 base and J shed 10 bases, with 8 bases lying between them. For the CDR3, the DNA is TGTGCCTGGAGTGGTGGGACATCACCCCTCCACTTT. Translation gives CAWSGGTSPLHF.

Note on this clone: The sample has other DNA sequences that encode this CDR3 too. V is TRBV5-6 and J is TRBJ2-7, with D possibly TRBD1 on 6 matching bases. Germline CDR1 and CDR2: SGHDT and YYEEEE. The V end was cut by 0 bases, the J end by 7 bases, with 14 bases between. The length of the CDR3 is 14 residues. The CDR3 sequence: CASSLGGQGSEQYF. The CDR3 DNA reads TGTGCCAGCAGCTTGGGAGGTCAGGGGAGTGAGCAGTACTTC.

This chain links TRBV7-8 with TRBJ1-2; D call uncertain. Germline V gives CDR1 SGHVS, CDR2 FQNEAQ. The CDR3 extends over 13 amino acids. V was pared by 5 bases and J by 4 bases, with 11 bases between. The CDR3 sequence: CASSPSNIYGYTF. DNA of the CDR3: TGTGCCAGCAGCCCCTCTAATATCTATGGCTACACCTTC.

The table lists this clone with a few counts. The V gene is TRBV4-1, the J gene TRBJ1-1; no clear D. The CDR3 spans 14 residues. CDR1 is MGHRA and CDR2 is YSYEKL in the germline V gene. V dropped 0 bases and J dropped 1 base, with 6 bases sitting between them. The CDR3 bases are TGCGCCAGCAGCCAAGAAGGTAAGAACACTGAAGCTTTCTTT. Amino acids: CASSQEGKNTEAFF.

This sequence joins TRBV10-3 and TRBJ1-2; D call uncertain. Germline V gene data show CDR1 as ENHRY and CDR2 as SYGVKD. There are 20 residues in the CDR3. Trimming left V 2 bases short and J 1 base short, with 26 bases between. Written as DNA, the CDR3 is TGTGCCATCAGTGAGCTTGGATGGGCCCGGGAGGGAACTTTTAACTATGGCTACACCTTC. Its protein is CAISELGWAREGTFNYGYTF.

With respect to this clone: The same CDR3 is also encoded by other DNA sequences in this sample. The chain has TRBV5-6 and TRBJ2-1; D may match TRBD1 or TRBD2 (5 bases each). This CDR3 is built from 13 residues. Trimming removed 4 bases at V and 6 bases at J, with 11 bases between. Germline CDR1 is SGHDT and CDR2 is YYEEEE. In DNA, the CDR3 is TGTGCCAGCAGCCTAGGGACCGGCAATGAGCAGTTCTTC. Amino acid sequence: CASSLGTGNEQFF.

This clone showed up just once. This sequence joins TRBV5-1 and TRBJ2-7, with 9 bases lining up with TRBD1. The CDR3 has 15 amino acids. Per germline, CDR1 SGHRS and CDR2 YFSETQ. The V segment lost 0 bases and the J segment 3 bases; nucleotides outside the gene matches: 4. The CDR3 spells CASSLGRTGDYEQYF. CDR3 bases: TGCGCCAGCAGCTTGGGCCGGACAGGGGACTACGAGCAGTACTTC. Full variable domain (rest looked up from reference TRBV5-1 and TRBJ2-7): KAGVTQTPRYLIKTRGQQVTLSCSPISGHRSVSWYQQTPGQGLQFLFEYFSETQRNKGNFPGRFSGRQFSNSRSEMNVSTLELGDSALYLCASSLGRTGDYEQYFGPGTRLTVT.

This clone was observed once. The V and J genes are TRBV5-6 and TRBJ2-7; 7 nucleotides match TRBD2. CDR3 size: 13 residues. With 4 bases clipped from V and 6 bases from J, the junction kept 7 bases outside the gene matches. Germline CDR1 and CDR2: SGHDT and YYEEEE. Written as DNA, the CDR3 is TGTGCCAGCAGCATCGGGGGGAATGGCGAGCAGTACTTC. Its protein product is CASSIGGNGEQYF. The complete variable domain, with remaining parts taken from reference TRBV5-6 and TRBJ2-7, reads DAGVTQSPTHLIKTRGQQVTLRCSPKSGHDTVSWYQQALGQGPQFIFQYYEEEERQRGNFPDRFSGHQFPNYSSELNVNALLLGDSALYLCASSIGGNGEQYFGPGTRLTVT.

To note about this clone: In the same sample, other DNA sequences code for this CDR3. This rearrangement joins TRBV29-1 to TRBJ2-7; D perhaps matches TRBD2 (6 bases). Deletions cut 4 bases from V and 1 base from J, with 11 bases between. Germline V gene lookup returns CDR1 SQVTM and CDR2 ANQGSEA. The CDR3 length is 13 residues. The CDR3: CSVVGGSSYEQYF. CDR3 DNA sequence: TGCAGCGTTGTTGGGGGGTCTTCCTACGAGCAGTACTTC.

To note about this clone: Just one base apart from a much larger clone, this may be a read error. The rearrangement links TRBV7-3 to TRBJ2-7; D uncertain. Trimming left V 1 base short and J 3 bases short, with 1 base between. The CDR3 contains 11 residues. Germline V lookup: CDR1 SGHTA, CDR2 FQGTGA. This CDR3 reads CASSLSYEQYF. In DNA form, the CDR3 reads TGTGCCAGCAGCTTAAGCTACGAGCAGTACTTC.

V is TRBV4-2 and J is TRBJ2-1; 8 positions agree with TRBD2. Germline V gene sequence: CDR1 LGHNA, CDR2 YNFKEQ. The CDR3 totals 18 residues. J was trimmed by 0 bases and V by 4 bases; bases with no gene match: 11. For the CDR3, the DNA is TGTGCCAGCAGCCTCCCGCCGGGGGGGGCGGGCTCCTACAATGAGCAGTTCTTC. This encodes CASSLPPGGAGSYNEQFF.

CDR3 sequence (DNA): TGTGCCAGCAGCGCCTCGGACGACCTTATTTATGGCTACACCTTC. Its translation: CASSASDDLIYGYTF. The rearrangement uses TRBV9 and TRBJ1-2; D is unclear. The V end lost 3 bases, the J end lost 5 bases, and 17 bases lay between the germline ends. CDR3 length: 15 residues. Germline V gene data show CDR1 as SGDLS and CDR2 as YYNGEE.

This rearrangement joins TRBV7-9 to TRBJ1-4; D gene unclear. Germline assignment: CDR1 SEHNR and CDR2 FQNEAQ (reference sequence). V gave up 5 bases and J gave up 0 bases, with 13 bases separating them. CDR3 length: 16 amino acids. This chain's CDR3 is CASSHSWTATNEKLFF. CDR3 DNA: TGTGCCAGCAGCCATAGTTGGACGGCAACTAATGAAAAACTGTTTTTT.

This chain links TRBV7-2 with TRBJ2-3; 10 bases map to TRBD2. CDR1 and CDR2 (germline): SGHTA, FQGNSA. The CDR3 is made up of 15 amino acids. The V segment lost 5 bases and the J segment 4 bases; nucleotides outside the gene matches: 6. CDR3 protein: CASSTPSGGSDTQYF. The DNA of the CDR3 is TGTGCCAGCAGCACCCCTAGCGGGGGCTCAGATACGCAGTATTTT.

Note on this clone: One junction end does not reproduce the germline sequence, and a read error may be involved. The chain joins TRBV5-1 to TRBJ2-3; no firm D call. The CDR3 has 12 amino acids. Germline V gene sequence: CDR1 SGHRS, CDR2 YFSETQ. CDR3 in amino acids: CASRFITDTQYF. The CDR3 bases are TGCGCCAGCCGCTTTATCACAGATACGCAGTATTTT.